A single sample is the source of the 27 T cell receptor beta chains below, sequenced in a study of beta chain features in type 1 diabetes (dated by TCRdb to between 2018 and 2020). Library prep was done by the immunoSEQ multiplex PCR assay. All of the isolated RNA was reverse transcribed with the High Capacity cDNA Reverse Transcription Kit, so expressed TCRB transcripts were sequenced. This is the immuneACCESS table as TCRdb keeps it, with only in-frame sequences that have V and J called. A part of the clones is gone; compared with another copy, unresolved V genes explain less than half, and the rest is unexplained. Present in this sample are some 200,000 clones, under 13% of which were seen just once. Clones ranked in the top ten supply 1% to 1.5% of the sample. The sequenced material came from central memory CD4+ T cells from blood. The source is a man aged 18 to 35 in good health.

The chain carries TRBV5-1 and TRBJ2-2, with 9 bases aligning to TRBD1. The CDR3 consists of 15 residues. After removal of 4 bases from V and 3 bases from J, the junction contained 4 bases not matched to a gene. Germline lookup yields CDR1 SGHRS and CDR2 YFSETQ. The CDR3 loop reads CASSRRTGDTGELFF. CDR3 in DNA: TGCGCCAGCAGCCGACGGACAGGGGACACCGGGGAGCTGTTTTTT.

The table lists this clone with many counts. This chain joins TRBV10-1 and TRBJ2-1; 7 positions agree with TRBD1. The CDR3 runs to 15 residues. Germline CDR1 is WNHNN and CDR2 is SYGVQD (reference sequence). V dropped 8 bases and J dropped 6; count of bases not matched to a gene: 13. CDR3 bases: TGCGCCAGCTCCGACCGACAGGGAAGATTCAATGAGCAGTTCTTC. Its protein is CASSDRQGRFNEQFF.

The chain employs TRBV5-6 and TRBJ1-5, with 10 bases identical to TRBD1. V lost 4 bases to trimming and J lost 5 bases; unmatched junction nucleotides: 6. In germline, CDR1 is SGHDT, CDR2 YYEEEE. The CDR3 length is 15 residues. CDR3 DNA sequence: TGTGCCAGCAGCCGGACAGGGGGTAGAGATCAGCCCCAGCATTTT. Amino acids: CASSRTGGRDQPQHF. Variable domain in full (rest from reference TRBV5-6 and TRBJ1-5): DAGVTQSPTHLIKTRGQQVTLRCSPKSGHDTVSWYQQALGQGPQFIFQYYEEEERQRGNFPDRFSGHQFPNYSSELNVNALLLGDSALYLCASSRTGGRDQPQHFGDGTRLSIL.

CDR3 bases: TGCGCCAGCAGCACAGGGTGGGCAGATACGCAGTATTTT. Its translation is CASSTGWADTQYF. This chain joins TRBV5-1 and TRBJ2-3, with a weak D call TRBD1 (6 bases). The germline V and J ends were trimmed by 4 bases and 4 bases, with 10 bases remaining between them. The CDR3 has 13 residues. Germline V CDR1 and CDR2: SGHRS, YFSETQ. The whole variable domain, remainder taken from reference TRBV5-1 and TRBJ2-3, is KAGVTQTPRYLIKTRGQQVTLSCSPISGHRSVSWYQQTPGQGLQFLFEYFSETQRNKGNFPGRFSGRQFSNSRSEMNVSTLELGDSALYLCASSTGWADTQYFGPGTRLTVL.

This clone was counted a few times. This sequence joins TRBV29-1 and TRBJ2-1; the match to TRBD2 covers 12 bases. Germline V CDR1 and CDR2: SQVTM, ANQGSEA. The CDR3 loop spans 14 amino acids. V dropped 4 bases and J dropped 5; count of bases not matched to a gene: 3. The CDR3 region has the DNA TGCAGCGTTGGGACTAGCGGGACGGACAATGAGCAGTTCTTC. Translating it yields CSVGTSGTDNEQFF.

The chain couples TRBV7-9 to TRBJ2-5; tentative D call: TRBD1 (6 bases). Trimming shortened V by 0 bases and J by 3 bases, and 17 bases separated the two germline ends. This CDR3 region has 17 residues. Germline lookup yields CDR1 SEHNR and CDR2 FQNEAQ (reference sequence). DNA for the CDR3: TGTGCCAGCAGCTTAGCATACCTGAGGGACAAAGAAGAGACCCAGTACTTC. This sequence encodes CASSLAYLRDKEETQYF. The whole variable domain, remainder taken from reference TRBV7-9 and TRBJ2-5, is DTGVSQNPRHKITKRGQNVTFRCDPISEHNRLYWYRQTLGQGPEFLTYFQNEAQLEKSRLLSDRFSAERPKGSFSTLEIQRTEQGDSAMYLCASSLAYLRDKEETQYFGPGTRLLVL.

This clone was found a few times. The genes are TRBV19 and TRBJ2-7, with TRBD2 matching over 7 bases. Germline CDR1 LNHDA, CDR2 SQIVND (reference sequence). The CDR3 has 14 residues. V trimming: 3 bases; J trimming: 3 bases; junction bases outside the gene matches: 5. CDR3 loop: CASSMGGIVYEQYF. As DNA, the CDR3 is TGTGCCAGTAGTATGGGGGGGATCGTCTACGAGCAGTACTTC.

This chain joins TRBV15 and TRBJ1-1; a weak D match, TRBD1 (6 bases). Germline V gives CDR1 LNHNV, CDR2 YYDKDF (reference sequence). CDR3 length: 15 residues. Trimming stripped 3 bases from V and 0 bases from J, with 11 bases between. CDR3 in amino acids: CATSSMDRMNTEAFF. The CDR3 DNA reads TGTGCCACCAGCAGTATGGACAGAATGAACACTGAAGCTTTCTTT.

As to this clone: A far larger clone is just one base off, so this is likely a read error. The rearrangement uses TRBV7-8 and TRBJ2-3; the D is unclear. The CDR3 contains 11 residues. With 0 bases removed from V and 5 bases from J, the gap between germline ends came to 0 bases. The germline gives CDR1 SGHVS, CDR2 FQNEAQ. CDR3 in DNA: TGTGCCAGCAGCTTAGCAGATACGCAGTATTTT. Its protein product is CASSLADTQYF.

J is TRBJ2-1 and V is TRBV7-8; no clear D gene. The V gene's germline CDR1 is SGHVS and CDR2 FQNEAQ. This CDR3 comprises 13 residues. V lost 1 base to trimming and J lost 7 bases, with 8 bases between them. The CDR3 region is CASSLVSRNEQFF. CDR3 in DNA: TGTGCCAGCAGCTTAGTTAGCCGAAATGAGCAGTTCTTC.

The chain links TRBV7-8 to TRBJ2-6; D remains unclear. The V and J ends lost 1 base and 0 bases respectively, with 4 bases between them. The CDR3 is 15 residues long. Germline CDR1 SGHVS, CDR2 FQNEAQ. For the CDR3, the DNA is TGTGCCAGCAGCTTAGGGCACTCTGGGGCCAACGTCCTGACTTTC. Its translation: CASSLGHSGANVLTF.

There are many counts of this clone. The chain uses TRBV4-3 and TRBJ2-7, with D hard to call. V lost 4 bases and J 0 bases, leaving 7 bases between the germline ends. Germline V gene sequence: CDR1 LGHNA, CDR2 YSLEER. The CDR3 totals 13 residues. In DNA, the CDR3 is TGCGCCAGCAGCCGAGGCAACTCCTACGAGCAGTACTTC. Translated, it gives CASSRGNSYEQYF.

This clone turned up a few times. The CDR3 DNA sequence: TGTGCCTGGAGAATTAGCGGAGTCTCTGGGGCCAACGTCCTGACTTTC. It specifies CAWRISGVSGANVLTF. The V call is TRBV30, the J call TRBJ2-6; TRBD2 might be the D (6 bases). V shed 3 bases and J shed 0 bases, with 12 bases lying between them. In germline, CDR1 is GTSNPN, CDR2 SVGIG (reference sequence). CDR3 length equals 16 residues.

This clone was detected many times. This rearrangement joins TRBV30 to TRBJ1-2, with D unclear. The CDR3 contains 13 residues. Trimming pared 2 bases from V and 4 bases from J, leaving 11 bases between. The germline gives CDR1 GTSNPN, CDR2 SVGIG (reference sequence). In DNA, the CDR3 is TGTGCCTGGAGTAGGCAACAGCTCTATGGCTACACCTTC. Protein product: CAWSRQQLYGYTF. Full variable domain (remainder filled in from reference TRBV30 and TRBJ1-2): SQTIHQWPATLVQPVGSPLSLECTVEGTSNPNLYWYRQAAGRGLQLLFYSVGIGQISSEVPQNLSASRPQDRQFILSSKKLLLSDSGFYLCAWSRQQLYGYTFGSGTRLTVV.

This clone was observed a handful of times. In DNA form, the CDR3 reads TGTGCCTGGAGTAGGACAGGGGGAAGAGGAAACACCATATATTTT. Its translation: CAWSRTGGRGNTIYF. V usage is TRBV30 and J usage is TRBJ1-3, with TRBD1 matching 10 bases. CDR3 length: 15 amino acids. The V and J ends lost 2 bases and 4 bases, in that order; junction bases with no gene match: 5. Germline V gives CDR1 GTSNPN, CDR2 SVGIG (reference sequence).

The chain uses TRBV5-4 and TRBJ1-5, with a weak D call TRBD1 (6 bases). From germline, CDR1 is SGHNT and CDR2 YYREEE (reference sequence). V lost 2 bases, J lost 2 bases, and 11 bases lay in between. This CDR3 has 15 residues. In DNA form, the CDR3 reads TGTGCCAGCAGCTTTGGGGGGCCTGGCAATCAGCCCCAGCATTTT. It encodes CASSFGGPGNQPQHF.

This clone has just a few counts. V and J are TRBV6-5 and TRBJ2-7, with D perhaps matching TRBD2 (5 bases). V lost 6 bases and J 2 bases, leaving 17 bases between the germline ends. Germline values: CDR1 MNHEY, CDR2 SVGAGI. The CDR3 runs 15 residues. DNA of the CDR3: TGTGCCAGCAGGCCAGATCCCCGGGGTACCTACGAGCAGTACTTC. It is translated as CASRPDPRGTYEQYF.

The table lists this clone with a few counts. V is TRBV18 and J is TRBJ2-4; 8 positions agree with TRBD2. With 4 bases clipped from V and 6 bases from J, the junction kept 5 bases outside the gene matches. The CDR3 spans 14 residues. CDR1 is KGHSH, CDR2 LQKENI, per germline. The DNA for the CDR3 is TGTGCCAGCTCACTGGGACTAGAGGGAAACATTCAGTACTTC. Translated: CASSLGLEGNIQYF.

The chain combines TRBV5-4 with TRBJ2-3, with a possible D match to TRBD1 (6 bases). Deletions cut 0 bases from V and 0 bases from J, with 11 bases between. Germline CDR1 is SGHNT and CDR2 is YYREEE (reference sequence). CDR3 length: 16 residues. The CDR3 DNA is TGTGCCAGCAGCTTGGGACAGGATCCTAGCACAGATACGCAGTATTTT. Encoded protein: CASSLGQDPSTDTQYF.

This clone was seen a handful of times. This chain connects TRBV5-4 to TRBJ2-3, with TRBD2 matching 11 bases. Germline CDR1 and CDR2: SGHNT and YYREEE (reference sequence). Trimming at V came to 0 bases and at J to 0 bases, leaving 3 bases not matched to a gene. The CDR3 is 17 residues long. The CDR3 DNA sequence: TGTGCCAGCAGCTTGGGGCGGACTAGCGGGAGCACAGATACGCAGTATTTT. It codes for CASSLGRTSGSTDTQYF.

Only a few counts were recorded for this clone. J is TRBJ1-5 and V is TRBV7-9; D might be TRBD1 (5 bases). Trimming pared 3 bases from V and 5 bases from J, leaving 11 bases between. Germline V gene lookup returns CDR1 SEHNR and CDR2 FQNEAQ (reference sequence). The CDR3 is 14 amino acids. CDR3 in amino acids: CASSFGDRYQPQHF. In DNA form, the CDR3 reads TGTGCCAGCAGCTTTGGGGACCGCTATCAGCCCCAGCATTTT.

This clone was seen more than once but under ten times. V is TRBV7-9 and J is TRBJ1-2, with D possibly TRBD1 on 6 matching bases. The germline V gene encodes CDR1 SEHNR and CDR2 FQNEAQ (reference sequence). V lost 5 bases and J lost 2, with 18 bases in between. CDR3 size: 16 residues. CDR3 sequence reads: CASSDPLRGRNYGYTF. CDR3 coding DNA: TGTGCCAGCAGCGACCCACTACGGGGGCGAAACTATGGCTACACCTTC. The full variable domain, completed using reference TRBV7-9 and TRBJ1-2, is DTGVSQNPRHKITKRGQNVTFRCDPISEHNRLYWYRQTLGQGPEFLTYFQNEAQLEKSRLLSDRFSAERPKGSFSTLEIQRTEQGDSAMYLCASSDPLRGRNYGYTFGSGTRLTVV.

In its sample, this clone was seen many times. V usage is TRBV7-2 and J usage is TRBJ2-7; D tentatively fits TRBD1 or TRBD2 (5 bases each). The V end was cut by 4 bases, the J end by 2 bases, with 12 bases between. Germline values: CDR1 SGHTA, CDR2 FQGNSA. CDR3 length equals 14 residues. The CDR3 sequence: CASSSHRGPYEQYF. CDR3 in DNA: TGTGCCAGCAGCTCGCACCGGGGACCCTACGAGCAGTACTTC.

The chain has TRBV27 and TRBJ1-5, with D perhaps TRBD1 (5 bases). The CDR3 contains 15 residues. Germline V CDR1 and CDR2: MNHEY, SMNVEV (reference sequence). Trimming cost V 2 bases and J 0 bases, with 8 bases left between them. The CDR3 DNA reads TGTGCCAGCAGTTTAAAGGGGAATAGCAATCAGCCCCAGCATTTT. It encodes CASSLKGNSNQPQHF.

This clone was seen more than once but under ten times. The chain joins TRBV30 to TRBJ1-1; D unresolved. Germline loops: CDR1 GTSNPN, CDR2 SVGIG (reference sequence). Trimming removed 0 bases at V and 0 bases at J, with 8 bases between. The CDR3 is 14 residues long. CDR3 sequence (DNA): TGTGCCTGGAGTGTATACGGGGTGAACACTGAAGCTTTCTTT. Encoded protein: CAWSVYGVNTEAFF. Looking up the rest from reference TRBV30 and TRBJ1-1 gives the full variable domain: SQTIHQWPATLVQPVGSPLSLECTVEGTSNPNLYWYRQAAGRGLQLLFYSVGIGQISSEVPQNLSASRPQDRQFILSSKKLLLSDSGFYLCAWSVYGVNTEAFFGQGTRLTVV.

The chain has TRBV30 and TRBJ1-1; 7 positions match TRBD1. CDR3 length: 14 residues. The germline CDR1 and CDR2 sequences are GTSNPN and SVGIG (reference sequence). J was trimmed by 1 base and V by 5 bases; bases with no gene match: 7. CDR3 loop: CAWETRTGNTEAFF. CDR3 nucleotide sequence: TGTGCCTGGGAGACGCGGACAGGGAACACTGAAGCTTTCTTT.

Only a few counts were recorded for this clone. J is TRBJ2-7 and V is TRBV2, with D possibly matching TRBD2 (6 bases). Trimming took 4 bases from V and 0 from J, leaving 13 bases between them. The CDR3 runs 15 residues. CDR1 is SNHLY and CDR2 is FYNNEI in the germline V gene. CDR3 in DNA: TGTGCCAGCAGTGTGTCCGCGCGGGGCTCCTACGAGCAGTACTTC. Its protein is CASSVSARGSYEQYF. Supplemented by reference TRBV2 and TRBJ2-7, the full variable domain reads EPEVTQTPSHQVTQMGQEVILRCVPISNHLYFYWYRQILGQKVEFLVSFYNNEISEKSEIFDDQFSVERPDGSNFTLKIRSTKLEDSAMYFCASSVSARGSYEQYFGPGTRLTVT.